This is a list of T cell receptor beta chains from one sample in a study of shared clonotypes between healthy human individuals. Repertoires were generated with immunoSEQ multiplex PCR, while TCRdb's copy carries only in-frame clones and drops some. The sample consists of about 550,000 clones, 95% of them appearing once. The sample consisted of naive CD8+ T cells sorted from blood. These receptors originate from a woman aged 25 to 39 in good health. CDR3s include the opening cysteine and the closing phenylalanine or tryptophan. The order of the fields is V gene, D gene, clone size, J gene, CDR3 DNA, CDR3 protein. A D gene is named only where the DNA matches it firmly. Where a row states a size, it is once, few, many or the class of an expanded clone; other rows omit it.

v_call: TRBV5-4
d_call: .
clone_size: .
j_call: TRBJ1-2
cdr3_nt: TGTGCCAGCAGCTGGGCGGGACACAAGGCTGGCTACACCTTC
cdr3_aa: CASSWAGHKAGYTF

v_call: TRBV28
d_call: TRBD1
clone_size: .
j_call: TRBJ1-5
cdr3_nt: TGTGCCAGCAGTTTCCAACCAGGACAGGGACAAAATCAGCCCCAGCATTTT
cdr3_aa: CASSFQPGQGQNQPQHF

v_call: TRBV7-6
d_call: .
clone_size: .
j_call: TRBJ2-3
cdr3_nt: TGTGCCAGCAGCTTGGAGGTCCGGACAGATACGCAGTATTTT
cdr3_aa: CASSLEVRTDTQYF

v_call: TRBV6-1
d_call: .
clone_size: .
j_call: TRBJ1-2
cdr3_nt: TGTGCCAGCAGGGGCAGGGCCTATGGCTACACCTTC
cdr3_aa: CASRGRAYGYTF

v_call: TRBV27
d_call: .
clone_size: once
j_call: TRBJ2-7
cdr3_nt: TGTGCCAGCAGTTTATCCAGAAGGGACTGGGCCTCCTACGAGCAGTACTTC
cdr3_aa: CASSLSRRDWASYEQYF

v_call: TRBV27
d_call: .
clone_size: few
j_call: TRBJ1-2
cdr3_nt: TGTGCCAGCAGTTTTGGGGGCGGCTATGGCTACACCTTC
cdr3_aa: CASSFGGGYGYTF

v_call: TRBV6-5
d_call: TRBD1
clone_size: .
j_call: TRBJ2-5
cdr3_nt: TGTGCCAGCAGTCACGGACAGGGGGCGAGGGAGACCCAGTACTTC
cdr3_aa: CASSHGQGARETQYF

v_call: TRBV9
d_call: .
clone_size: .
j_call: TRBJ2-1
cdr3_nt: TGTGCCAGCAGCGTAGAGGGTAGCGGTGAGCAGTTCTTC
cdr3_aa: CASSVEGSGEQFF

v_call: TRBV27
d_call: TRBD1
clone_size: .
j_call: TRBJ1-5
cdr3_nt: TGTGCCAGCAGTCGAGGGACAGGGGGCAATCAGCCCCAGCATTTT
cdr3_aa: CASSRGTGGNQPQHF

v_call: TRBV9
d_call: .
clone_size: .
j_call: TRBJ2-3
cdr3_nt: TGTGCCAGCAGCGCGACTAGGGGGTTGAATACGCAGTATTTT
cdr3_aa: CASSATRGLNTQYF

v_call: TRBV5-1
d_call: .
clone_size: .
j_call: TRBJ2-1
cdr3_nt: TGCGCCAGCAGCTTGGACGGGAGTAGGAATGAGCAGTTCTTC
cdr3_aa: CASSLDGSRNEQFF

v_call: TRBV19
d_call: .
clone_size: .
j_call: TRBJ1-1
cdr3_nt: TGTGCCAGTAGTATAATGGGTAACACTGAAGCTTTCTTT
cdr3_aa: CASSIMGNTEAFF

v_call: TRBV6-1
d_call: TRBD2
clone_size: .
j_call: TRBJ2-7
cdr3_nt: TGTGCCAGCAGGGGGGGGAACTCCCACGAGCAGTACTTC
cdr3_aa: CASRGGNSHEQYF

v_call: TRBV29-1
d_call: TRBD1
clone_size: .
j_call: TRBJ1-3
cdr3_nt: TGCAGCGTCGCTAAACAGGGGGCTGGAAACACCATATATTTT
cdr3_aa: CSVAKQGAGNTIYF

v_call: TRBV5-4
d_call: .
clone_size: .
j_call: TRBJ1-1
cdr3_nt: TGTGCCAGCCGGACGGGGGCCTCTGAAGCTTTCTTT
cdr3_aa: CASRTGASEAFF